This TCR beta chain derives from a study of T cell repertoires in cytomegalovirus infection. General study points: CMV-specific HLA-C-restricted TCR beta clonotypes dominated the ex vivo response.

About this clonotype: Its antigen is unidentified.

In TCRdb, the reads were re-called with MiXCR into one record per CDR3 protein. The sample contains over 450,000 distinct CDR3 sequences, 11% of which appear only once. The sample taken for sequencing was PBMCs. This TCR came from a human donor in good health (CMV status not recorded). Some clones in this sample may be carry-over from other donors' samples.

This chain's CDR3 is CASSLGQEKLFF. CDR3 nucleotides: TGTGCCAGCAGCTTAGGACAGGAAAAACTGTTTTTT. The chain is built from TRBV11-2 and TRBJ1-4, with D tentatively TRBD1 (5 bases). The CDR3 is 12 amino acids. Germline V gene data show CDR1 as SGHAT and CDR2 as FQNNGV. V lost 1 base to trimming and J lost 8 bases, with 5 bases between them. Looking up the rest from reference TRBV11-2 and TRBJ1-4 gives the full variable domain: EAGVAQSPRYKIIEKRQSVAFWCNPISGHATLYWYQQILGQGPKLLIQFQNNGVVDDSQLPKDRFSAERLKGVDSTLKIQPAKLEDSAVYLCASSLGQEKLFFGSGTQLSVL.